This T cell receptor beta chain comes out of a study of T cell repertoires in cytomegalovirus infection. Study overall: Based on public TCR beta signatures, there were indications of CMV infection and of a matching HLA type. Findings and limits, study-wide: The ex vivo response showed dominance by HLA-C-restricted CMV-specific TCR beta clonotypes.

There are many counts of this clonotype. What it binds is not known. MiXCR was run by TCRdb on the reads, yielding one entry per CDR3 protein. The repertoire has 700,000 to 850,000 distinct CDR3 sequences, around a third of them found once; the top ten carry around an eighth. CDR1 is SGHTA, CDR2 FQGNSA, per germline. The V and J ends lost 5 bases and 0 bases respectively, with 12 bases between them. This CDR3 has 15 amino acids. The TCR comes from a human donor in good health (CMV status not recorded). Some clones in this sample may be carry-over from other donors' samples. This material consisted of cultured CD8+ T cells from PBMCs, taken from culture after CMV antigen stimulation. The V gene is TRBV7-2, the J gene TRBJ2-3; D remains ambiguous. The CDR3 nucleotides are TGTGCCAGCAGCCCCACTTCGATAAGCACAGATACGCAGTATTTT. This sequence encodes CASSPTSISTDTQYF. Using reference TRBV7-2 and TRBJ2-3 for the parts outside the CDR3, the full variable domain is GAGVSQSPSNKVTEKGKDVELRCDPISGHTALYWYRQSLGQGLEFLIYFQGNSAPDKSGLPSDRFSAERTGGSVSTLTIQRTQQEDSAVYLCASSPTSISTDTQYFGPGTRLTVL.